This T cell receptor (beta chain) stems from a study of response to subunit inactivated influenza vaccine. As for this clonotype: Its antigen is not known.

The CDR3 has 10 residues. The germline CDR1 and CDR2 sequences are MDHEN and SYDVKM. Study-wide points: The study's authors posited that every seasonal influenza vaccination enlists few new T cells.

One entry per CDR3 protein, called by TCRdb with MiXCR from the RT-PCR reads. The data hold around 520,000 distinct CDR3 sequences, with roughly 27% observed a single time. The sequenced sample was CD4+ T cells sorted from PBMCs, obtained about 5 days after vaccination. The receptor's source is a man aged 50-59 years who received an inactivated influenza vaccine. This chain uses TRBV28 with TRBJ2-1; either TRBD1 or TRBD2 may fit D (5 bases each). The CDR3, as DNA: TGTGCGACGTCGAGGGGTGAGCAGTTCTTC. Amino acid sequence: CATSRGEQFF.